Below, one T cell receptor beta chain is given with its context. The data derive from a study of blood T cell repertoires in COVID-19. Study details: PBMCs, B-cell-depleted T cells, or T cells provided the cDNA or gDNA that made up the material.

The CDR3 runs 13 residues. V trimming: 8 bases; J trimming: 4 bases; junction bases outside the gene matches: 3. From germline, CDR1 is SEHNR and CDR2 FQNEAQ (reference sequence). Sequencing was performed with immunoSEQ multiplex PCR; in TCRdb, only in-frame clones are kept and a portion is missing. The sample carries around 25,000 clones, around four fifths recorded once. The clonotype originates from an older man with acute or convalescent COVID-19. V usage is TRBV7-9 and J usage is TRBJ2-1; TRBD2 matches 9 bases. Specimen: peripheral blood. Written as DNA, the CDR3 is TGTGCCAGCGGACTAGCGAAGTACAATGAGCAGTTCTTC. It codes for CASGLAKYNEQFF.